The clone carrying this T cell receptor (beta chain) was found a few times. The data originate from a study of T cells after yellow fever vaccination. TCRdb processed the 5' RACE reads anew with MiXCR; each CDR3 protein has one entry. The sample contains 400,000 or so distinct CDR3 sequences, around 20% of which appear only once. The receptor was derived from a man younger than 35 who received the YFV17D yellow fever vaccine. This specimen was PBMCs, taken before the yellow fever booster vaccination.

The CDR3 loop is CASSSDRGPYEQYV. The CDR3 DNA reads TGTGCCAGCAGCTCGGACCGCGGCCCCTACGAGCAGTACGTC. This rearrangement joins TRBV7-2 to TRBJ2-7; D gene uncertain. This CDR3 has 14 residues. V lost 4 bases and J 2 bases, leaving 12 bases between the germline ends. Germline V CDR1 and CDR2: SGHTA, FQGNSA.